The sequence of this TCR beta chain was determined in a study of blood T cells in healthy people across ages. Study-wide background: There was about one barcoded beta molecule captured by template switching per two T cells.

This clonotype was observed many times. V shed 4 bases and J shed 0 bases, with 13 bases lying between them. Germline CDR1 SGHTA, CDR2 FQGNSA. CDR3 size: 17 residues. A sample-barcoded 5' primer and a J-beta primer mix were used in a second PCR of roughly 6 to 11 cycles. TCRdb itself ran the 5' RACE reads through MiXCR, one entry per CDR3 protein. The sample consists of about 640,000 distinct CDR3 sequences, approximately 30% of them appearing once. Sample: blood. This receptor was identified in a woman older than 75 in good health. This rearrangement joins TRBV7-2 to TRBJ2-6; D uncertain. CDR3 amino acids: CASSSLSRFSGANVLTF. The CDR3 nucleotides are TGTGCCAGCAGCTCACTCAGTCGGTTCTCTGGGGCCAACGTCCTGACTTTC.